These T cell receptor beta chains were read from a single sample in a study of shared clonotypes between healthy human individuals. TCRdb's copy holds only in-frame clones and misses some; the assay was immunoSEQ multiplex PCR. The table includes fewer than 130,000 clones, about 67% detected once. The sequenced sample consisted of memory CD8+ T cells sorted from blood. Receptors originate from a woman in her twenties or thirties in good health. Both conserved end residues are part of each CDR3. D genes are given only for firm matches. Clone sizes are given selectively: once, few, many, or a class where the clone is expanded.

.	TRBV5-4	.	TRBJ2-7	TGTGCCAGCAGCTTGCGTGGACTCAGCCATGAGCAGTACTTC	CASSLRGLSHEQYF
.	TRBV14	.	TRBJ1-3	TGTGCCAGCAGCCAAACTGCTGGAGCGGGAAACACCATATATTTT	CASSQTAGAGNTIYF
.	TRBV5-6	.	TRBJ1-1	TGTGCCAGCAGCTTGGGTGGCGGGCTGAACACTGAAGCTTTCTTT	CASSLGGGLNTEAFF
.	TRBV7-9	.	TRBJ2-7	TGTGCCAGCAGCTTAGCCTGGGGGCGGAACGAGCAGTACTTC	CASSLAWGRNEQYF
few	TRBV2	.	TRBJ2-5	TGTGCCAGCAGCGAAACGGGATTTGGGGTGGAGACCCAGTACTTC	CASSETGFGVETQYF
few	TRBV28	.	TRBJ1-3	TGTGCCAGCAGTTTAGTGGGCAGGGTCAGCAGAAACACCATATATTTT	CASSLVGRVSRNTIYF
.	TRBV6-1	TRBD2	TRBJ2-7	TGTGCCAGCAGTCTAGCGGGGGCGGGGGCCTACGAGCAGTACTTC	CASSLAGAGAYEQYF
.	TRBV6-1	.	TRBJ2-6	TGTGCCAGCAGTGCCAAGGACGGCTCGCATGGGGCCAACGTCCTGACTTTC	CASSAKDGSHGANVLTF
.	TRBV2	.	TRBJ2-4	TGTGCCAGCAGTGAAGATGCTAGCGAGCCTGGGTGGTTGAAAAACATTCAGTACTTC	CASSEDASEPGWLKNIQYF
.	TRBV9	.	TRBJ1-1	TGTGCCAGCAGCGATAACAGGGCTGAAGCTTTCTTT	CASSDNRAEAFF
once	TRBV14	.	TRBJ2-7	TGTGCCAGCAGCCCCCGTCGGGGGCCTATAGCAGAGCAGTACTTC	CASSPRRGPIAEQYF
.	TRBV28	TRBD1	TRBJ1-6	TGTGCCAGCAGACCCGGGACAGGGGGCCCTTATAATTCACCCCTCCACTTT	CASRPGTGGPYNSPLHF
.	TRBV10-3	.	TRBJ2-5	TGTGCCATCAGTGAGGCCGGAGAAGAGACCCAGTACTTC	CAISEAGEETQYF
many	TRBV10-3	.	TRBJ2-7	TGTGCCATCAGTGCGGGACTCAAAACCAGCTCCTACGAGCAGTACTTC	CAISAGLKTSSYEQYF
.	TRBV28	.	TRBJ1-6	TGTGCCAGCAGTTTATGGGACAAGGGTTCACCCCTCCACTTT	CASSLWDKGSPLHF
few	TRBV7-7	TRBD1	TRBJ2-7	TGTGCCAGCAGCTTGGACAGGGAGCACGAGCAGTACTTC	CASSLDREHEQYF
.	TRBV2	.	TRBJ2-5	TGTGCCAGCACAGACGGGGGAATGGCTCTGACCCAGTACTTC	CASTDGGMALTQYF
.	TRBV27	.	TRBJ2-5	TGTGCCAGCAGTCAACACTCTAGTATGGAAGAGACCCAGTACTTC	CASSQHSSMEETQYF
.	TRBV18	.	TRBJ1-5	TGTGCCAGCTCACCACCGGGGGCAGGCGGCAATCAGCCCCAGCATTTT	CASSPPGAGGNQPQHF
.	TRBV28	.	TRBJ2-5	TGTGCCAGCAGTCTCCCCGCTAGTCAAGAGACCCAGTACTTC	CASSLPASQETQYF
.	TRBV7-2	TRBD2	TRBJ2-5	TGTGCCAGCAGCCAGACTAGCGGGATAGAGACCCAGTACTTC	CASSQTSGIETQYF
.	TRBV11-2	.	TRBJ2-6	TGTGCCAGCAGCCGGGGGGCGTCTCACAACGTCCTGACTTTC	CASSRGASHNVLTF
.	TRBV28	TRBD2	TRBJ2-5	TGTGCCAGCAGTTTATATGCGGGAGGGGGAGAGACCCAGTACTTC	CASSLYAGGGETQYF
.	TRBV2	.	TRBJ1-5	TGTGCCAGCAGTCTACAAGGAACTCAGCCCCAGCATTTT	CASSLQGTQPQHF
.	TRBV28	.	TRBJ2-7	TGTGCCAGCTCCATTTTTTCTGGGGCCCTCCCTATAGAGCAGTACTTC	CASSIFSGALPIEQYF
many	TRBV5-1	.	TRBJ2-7	TGCGCCAGCAGCTTGACCGGAGCCCGGCTCTACGAGCAGTACTTC	CASSLTGARLYEQYF
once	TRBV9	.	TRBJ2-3	TGTGCCAGCAGCGTAGAAGGGGAGAGGGAGGTCTGGGGCACAGATACGCAGTATTTT	CASSVEGEREVWGTDTQYF
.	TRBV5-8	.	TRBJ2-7	TGTGCCAGCAGCTTGGCCGCCAAAGCCTACGAGCAGTACTTC	CASSLAAKAYEQYF
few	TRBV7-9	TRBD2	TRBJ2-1	TGTGCCAGCAGCTTCCGGACTAGCGGGAGAAATGAGCAGTTCTTC	CASSFRTSGRNEQFF
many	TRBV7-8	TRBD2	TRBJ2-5	TGTGCCAGCAGCGCCGGGACTAGCGGACAAGAGACCCAGTACTTC	CASSAGTSGQETQYF
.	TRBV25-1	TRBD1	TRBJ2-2	TGTGCCAGCAGTGAATGGGGGACAGGGGATTTCAAGGGGGAGCTGTTTTTT	CASSEWGTGDFKGELFF
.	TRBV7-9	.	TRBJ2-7	TGTGCCAGCAGCTTAGCAAGGTATCAGGGATTGGGTCTCGAGCAGTACTTC	CASSLARYQGLGLEQYF
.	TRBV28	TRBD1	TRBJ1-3	TGTGCCAGCAGATCTCCGGGACAGGGATGGGGAAACACCATATATTTT	CASRSPGQGWGNTIYF
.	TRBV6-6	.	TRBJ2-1	TGTGCCAGCAGCCCCAAGGGCCAGCGACTCTACAATGAGCAGTTCTTC	CASSPKGQRLYNEQFF
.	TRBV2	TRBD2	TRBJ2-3	TGTGCCAGCAGCCGCGGACTAGCGGGAGGGATCACAGATACGCAGTATTTT	CASSRGLAGGITDTQYF
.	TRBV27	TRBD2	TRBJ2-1	TGTGCCAGCAGCCCCGGCAGGGCTAGCGGGAGTTGGAATGAGCAGTTCTTC	CASSPGRASGSWNEQFF